A single sample is the source of the 11 T cell receptor beta chains below, sequenced in a study of PD-1 blockade in classical Hodgkin lymphoma. The protocol was immunoSEQ multiplex PCR, while the TCRdb copy is restricted to in-frame clones and leaves out a portion. The sample carries over 10,000 clones, about 80% recorded once. With no exception, relapse followed autologous stem cell transplantation in all patients, and brentuximab vedotin exposure varied. The sample in question was peripheral blood mononuclear cells (PBMCs), obtained at baseline. Every receptor here comes from a human donor with classical Hodgkin lymphoma.

This chain joins TRBV4-2 and TRBJ2-5; D tentatively fits TRBD1 or TRBD2 (5 bases each). Between the trimmed V and J ends, which lost 4 bases and 7 bases, there was a span of 25 bases. In germline, CDR1 is LGHNA, CDR2 YNFKEQ. The CDR3 is 17 residues long. CDR3 sequence (DNA): TGTGCCAGCAGCCGGGGCGGGCCGAACCCTGCCCCTCTGACCCAGTACTTC. It is translated as CASSRGGPNPAPLTQYF.

The sample holds one count of this clone. The same CDR3 can be traced to other DNA sequences in this sample. CDR3 sequence reads: CASSQTGTGLYGYTF. The CDR3 DNA sequence: TGTGCCAGCAGCCAGACCGGGACAGGGTTATATGGCTACACCTTC. The gene calls are TRBV7-2 and TRBJ1-2; TRBD1 aligns across 9 bases. The CDR3 sequence is 15 residues long. The germline gives CDR1 SGHTA, CDR2 FQGNSA. Unmatched junction bases numbered 9, after V lost 5 bases and J lost 5 bases.

This clone rates as medium-sized. J is TRBJ2-3 and V is TRBV13; TRBD2 might be the D (7 bases). The CDR3 runs 14 residues. V was trimmed by 4 bases and J by 6 bases, leaving 14 bases between them. In germline, CDR1 is PRHDT, CDR2 FYEKMQ (reference sequence). Here the CDR3 reads CASSWGQRGDTQYF. As DNA, the CDR3 is TGTGCCAGCAGCTGGGGGCAGCGGGGTGATACGCAGTATTTT. The whole variable domain, remainder taken from reference TRBV13 and TRBJ2-3, is AAGVIQSPRHLIKEKRETATLKCYPIPRHDTVYWYQQGPGQDPQFLISFYEKMQSDKGSIPDRFSAQQFSDYHSELNMSSLELGDSALYFCASSWGQRGDTQYFGPGTRLTVL.

The chain carries TRBV9 and TRBJ2-3; D is uncertain. The CDR3 has 15 residues. Germline V gene sequence: CDR1 SGDLS, CDR2 YYNGEE. V was trimmed by 0 bases and J by 3 bases, leaving 11 bases between them. In DNA, the CDR3 is TGTGCCAGCAGCGTAGAATTCGCGGCGACAGATACGCAGTATTTT. Its translation: CASSVEFAATDTQYF.

This chain joins TRBV10-3 and TRBJ1-2; D remains ambiguous. Germline values: CDR1 ENHRY, CDR2 SYGVKD. This CDR3 has 13 amino acids. V was trimmed by 2 bases and J by 2 bases, leaving 6 bases between them. The CDR3 is CAISETENYGYTF. The CDR3, as DNA: TGTGCCATCAGTGAGACAGAAAACTATGGCTACACCTTC.

This clone was counted only a few times. The genes are TRBV7-2 and TRBJ2-3, with a tentative D call TRBD1 (5 bases). V lost 1 base and J 2 bases, leaving 10 bases between the germline ends. CDR1 and CDR2 from the germline V gene are SGHTA and FQGNSA. The CDR3 loop spans 15 amino acids. The CDR3 region is CASSLGGRNTDTQYF. The CDR3 DNA follows: TGTGCCAGCAGCTTAGGGGGCAGAAACACAGATACGCAGTATTTT.

V and J are TRBV5-4 and TRBJ2-7; D gene unclear. The CDR3 runs to 13 residues. From germline, CDR1 is SGHNT and CDR2 YYREEE (reference sequence). Trimming took 2 bases from V and 1 from J, leaving 7 bases between them. The CDR3 nucleotides are TGTGCCAGCAGCTTTTACGTGTCCTACGAGCAGTACTTC. It encodes CASSFYVSYEQYF.

Sample share makes this clone medium-sized. The rearrangement joins TRBV19 to TRBJ2-1; the match to TRBD1 covers 9 bases. The junction had 8 bases not matched to a gene; V was cut back by 7 bases and J by 4 bases. CDR3 length: 15 amino acids. Germline V CDR1 and CDR2: LNHDA, SQIVND (reference sequence). CDR3 bases: TGTGCCAGTACCCCCTGGGACAGGGCTTACAATGAGCAGTTCTTC. This translates into CASTPWDRAYNEQFF. The full variable domain, its missing parts supplied by reference TRBV19 and TRBJ2-1, is DGGITQSPKYLFRKEGQNVTLSCEQNLNHDAMYWYRQDPGQGLRLIYYSQIVNDFQKGDIAEGYSVSREKKESFPLTVTSAQKNPTAFYLCASTPWDRAYNEQFFGPGTRLTVL.

The gene calls are TRBV28 and TRBJ1-2; the match to TRBD1 covers 12 bases. The V and J ends lost 6 bases and 4 bases, in that order; junction bases with no gene match: 12. Per germline, CDR1 MDHEN and CDR2 SYDVKM. This CDR3 region has 17 residues. CDR3 loop: CASRQTGTGGIGYGYTF. DNA for the CDR3: TGTGCCAGCAGACAGACGGGGACAGGGGGCATCGGCTATGGCTACACCTTC.

The chain links TRBV7-2 to TRBJ2-7; D not certain. The CDR3 runs 12 residues. Germline loops: CDR1 SGHTA, CDR2 FQGNSA. V dropped 3 bases and J dropped 3 bases, with 6 bases sitting between them. The CDR3, as DNA: TGTGCCAGCAGCTTGGCCAACTACGAGCAGTACTTC. Residues: CASSLANYEQYF.

The CDR3 sequence is CSAKGVDTQYF. The CDR3 nucleotides read TGCAGTGCTAAAGGCGTCGATACGCAGTATTTT. The chain links TRBV20-1 to TRBJ2-3, with unresolved D. The germline V gene encodes CDR1 DFQATT and CDR2 SNEGSKA (reference sequence). Trimming removed 4 bases at V and 6 bases at J, with 8 bases between. The CDR3 contains 11 residues.